The clone carrying this T cell receptor beta chain was observed once. This CDR3 has 12 amino acids. Germline assignment: CDR1 WSHSY and CDR2 SAAADI. V lost 10 bases, J lost 2 bases, and 9 bases lay in between. Sequenced by immunoSEQ multiplex PCR; TCRdb stores in-frame clones only, minus some. The repertoire consists of tens of thousands of clones, with about 80% occurring once and the leading ten covering around 50%. This entry is derived from a study of blood T cell repertoires in COVID-19. The sequenced sample was peripheral blood. This TCR was sampled from a human donor in a cohort sampled during active COVID-19. The V and J genes are TRBV10-2 and TRBJ1-5, with D unresolved. The CDR3 nucleotides are TGCGCCACCGCCGGAGGCAATCAGCCCCAGCATTTT. This codes for CATAGGNQPQHF.